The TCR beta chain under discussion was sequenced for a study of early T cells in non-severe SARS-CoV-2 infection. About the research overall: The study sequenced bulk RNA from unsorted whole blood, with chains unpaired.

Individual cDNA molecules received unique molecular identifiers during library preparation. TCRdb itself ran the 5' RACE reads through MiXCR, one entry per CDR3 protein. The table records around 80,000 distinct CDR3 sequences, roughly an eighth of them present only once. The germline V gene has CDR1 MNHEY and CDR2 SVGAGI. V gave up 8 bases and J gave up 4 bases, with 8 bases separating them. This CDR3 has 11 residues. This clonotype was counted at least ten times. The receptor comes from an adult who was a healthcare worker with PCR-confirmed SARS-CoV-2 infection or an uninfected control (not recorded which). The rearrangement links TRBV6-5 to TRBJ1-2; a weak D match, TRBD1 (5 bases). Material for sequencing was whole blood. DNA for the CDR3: TGTGCCAGCTCGCAGGGCTATGGCTACACCTTC. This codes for CASSQGYGYTF.